Listed below are T cell receptor beta chains from one sample, sequenced in a study of blood T cell repertoires in COVID-19. Profiling relied on immunoSEQ multiplex PCR, and the TCRdb table lists in-frame clones only, not all of them. This table has around 94,000 clones, around 90% appearing once. Input material: peripheral blood. These receptors all come from a man aged 45-60 years with active or convalescent COVID-19. Both conserved end residues are part of each CDR3. The D gene is left open where the match is weak. A clone size is listed for some rows: how often the clone was seen (once, few, many), or a class if it is expanded.

v_call: TRBV27
j_call: TRBJ1-2
clone_size: -
d_call: TRBD1
cdr3_nt: TGTGCCAGCAGTCCCAGGACAGGGGGCAATATCTATGGCTACACCTTC
cdr3_aa: CASSPRTGGNIYGYTF

v_call: TRBV24-1
j_call: TRBJ2-5
clone_size: -
d_call: TRBD2
cdr3_nt: TGTGCCACCAGTGGGGCGGGAGGAGAGACCCAGTACTTC
cdr3_aa: CATSGAGGETQYF

v_call: TRBV30
j_call: TRBJ1-1
clone_size: once
d_call: -
cdr3_nt: TGTGCCTGGAGTAGGATAGGGGATATCACTGAAGCTTTCTTT
cdr3_aa: CAWSRIGDITEAFF

v_call: TRBV19
j_call: TRBJ1-5
clone_size: -
d_call: -
cdr3_nt: TGTGCCAGTACCCAAGGGGGAAGGAATCAGCCCCAGCATTTT
cdr3_aa: CASTQGGRNQPQHF

v_call: TRBV7-9
j_call: TRBJ1-5
clone_size: -
d_call: -
cdr3_nt: TGTGCCAGCAGCTTAGGAACCGTGGCGGATCAGCCCCAGCATTTT
cdr3_aa: CASSLGTVADQPQHF

v_call: TRBV21-1
j_call: TRBJ1-5
clone_size: -
d_call: -
cdr3_nt: TGTGCCAGCAGCAAAGAGGGACAGGGAGGCTTT
cdr3_aa: CASSKEGQGGF

v_call: TRBV27
j_call: TRBJ1-6
clone_size: -
d_call: TRBD1
cdr3_nt: TGTGCCAGCAGTTATGGGCCGACAGGGATGAATTCACCCCTCCACTTT
cdr3_aa: CASSYGPTGMNSPLHF

v_call: TRBV28
j_call: TRBJ1-1
clone_size: -
d_call: -
cdr3_nt: TGTGCCAGCAGTTTATCCGCCGGGGGGGCCAGTGAAGCTTTCTTT
cdr3_aa: CASSLSAGGASEAFF

v_call: TRBV6-4
j_call: TRBJ2-2
clone_size: -
d_call: TRBD1
cdr3_nt: TGTGCCAGCAGTGCGGGGACAGGGTACACCGGGGAGCTGTTTTTT
cdr3_aa: CASSAGTGYTGELFF

v_call: TRBV24-1
j_call: TRBJ1-3
clone_size: -
d_call: TRBD1
cdr3_nt: TGTGCCACCAGTGATACAGGGGAGGGAAACACCATATATTTT
cdr3_aa: CATSDTGEGNTIYF

v_call: TRBV5-1
j_call: TRBJ1-1
clone_size: -
d_call: TRBD1
cdr3_nt: TGCGCCAGCAGCCAAGACAGGGGGCGACCTTTGGACACTGAAGCTTTCTTT
cdr3_aa: CASSQDRGRPLDTEAFF

v_call: TRBV7-6
j_call: TRBJ2-2
clone_size: once
d_call: -
cdr3_nt: TGTGCCAGCAGTTTTAGCAGGGAAACCGGGGAGCTGTTTTTT
cdr3_aa: CASSFSRETGELFF

v_call: TRBV28
j_call: TRBJ1-2
clone_size: once
d_call: TRBD1
cdr3_nt: TGTGCCAGCAGTTCCCATACAGGGGACGGCTACACCTTC
cdr3_aa: CASSSHTGDGYTF

v_call: TRBV6-2/TRBV6-3
j_call: TRBJ1-5
clone_size: -
d_call: TRBD1
cdr3_nt: TGTGCCAGCAGTCAGGGACAGTTATTTAGCAATCAGCCCCAGCATTTT
cdr3_aa: CASSQGQLFSNQPQHF

v_call: TRBV7-2
j_call: TRBJ2-1
clone_size: -
d_call: TRBD2
cdr3_nt: TGTGCCAGCAGCTTAGGAAGCGGGGGGCAGTTCTTC
cdr3_aa: CASSLGSGGQFF

v_call: TRBV11-3
j_call: TRBJ2-5
clone_size: once
d_call: -
cdr3_nt: TGTGCCAGCAGCTTAGGCGGTGGAGAGACCCAGTACTTC
cdr3_aa: CASSLGGGETQYF

v_call: TRBV3-1/TRBV3-2
j_call: TRBJ2-3
clone_size: -
d_call: TRBD2
cdr3_nt: TGTGCCAGCAGCCAAACTACTAGCGGGGGGACAGATACGCAGTATTTT
cdr3_aa: CASSQTTSGGTDTQYF

v_call: TRBV10-3
j_call: TRBJ1-5
clone_size: -
d_call: TRBD1
cdr3_nt: TGTGCCATCAGTGAGTCCGGACAGGGGGCTTATCAGCCCCAGCATTTT
cdr3_aa: CAISESGQGAYQPQHF

v_call: TRBV18
j_call: TRBJ1-2
clone_size: -
d_call: -
cdr3_nt: TGTGCCAGCTCACCACGGGATCAGGTGGGGCCTGGCTACACCTTC
cdr3_aa: CASSPRDQVGPGYTF

v_call: TRBV18
j_call: TRBJ2-1
clone_size: -
d_call: -
cdr3_nt: TGTGCCAGCTCACCCCAGGGGGGACCAGGGGTAAATGAGCAGTTCTTC
cdr3_aa: CASSPQGGPGVNEQFF

v_call: TRBV25-1
j_call: TRBJ1-6
clone_size: -
d_call: TRBD1
cdr3_nt: TGTGCCAGCAGTCCGATGGACAGGGATGATTCACCCCTCCACTTT
cdr3_aa: CASSPMDRDDSPLHF

v_call: TRBV3-1/TRBV3-2
j_call: TRBJ2-3
clone_size: once
d_call: -
cdr3_nt: TGTGCCAGCAGCCAAGGTTTCAATACAGATACGCAGTATTTT
cdr3_aa: CASSQGFNTDTQYF

v_call: TRBV7-9
j_call: TRBJ1-6
clone_size: few
d_call: -
cdr3_nt: TGTGCCAGCAGCTTAATGGGCAGGGGAAATAATTCACCCCTCCACTTT
cdr3_aa: CASSLMGRGNNSPLHF

v_call: TRBV20-1
j_call: TRBJ1-2
clone_size: -
d_call: -
cdr3_nt: TGCAGTGCTCGATCGGACTATGGCTACACCTTC
cdr3_aa: CSARSDYGYTF

v_call: TRBV11-3
j_call: TRBJ2-1
clone_size: -
d_call: TRBD1
cdr3_nt: TGTGCCAGCAGCTACGGGACAGGGGACAATGAGCAGTTCTTC
cdr3_aa: CASSYGTGDNEQFF

v_call: TRBV7-6
j_call: TRBJ2-7
clone_size: -
d_call: TRBD1
cdr3_nt: TGTGCCAGCAGCCCACAGGGGACCCATCCTAATGAGCAGTACTTC
cdr3_aa: CASSPQGTHPNEQYF

v_call: TRBV15
j_call: TRBJ2-7
clone_size: once
d_call: -
cdr3_nt: TGTGCCACCAGCCCTGACAGGATCTCCTACGAGCAGTACTTC
cdr3_aa: CATSPDRISYEQYF

v_call: TRBV3-1/TRBV3-2
j_call: TRBJ1-6
clone_size: -
d_call: -
cdr3_nt: TGTGCCAGCAGCCAAGACGGCAGACTCAATTCACCCCTCCACTTT
cdr3_aa: CASSQDGRLNSPLHF

v_call: TRBV2
j_call: TRBJ2-3
clone_size: -
d_call: TRBD2
cdr3_nt: TGTGCCAGCAGGGCTAGCGGGGGTTTGGGCACAGATACGCAGTATTTT
cdr3_aa: CASRASGGLGTDTQYF

v_call: TRBV11-2
j_call: TRBJ2-3
clone_size: -
d_call: TRBD1
cdr3_nt: TGTGCCAGCAGCTCGGGACAGGGACCCGTAGATACGCAGTATTTT
cdr3_aa: CASSSGQGPVDTQYF